This TCR beta chain was obtained from a study of OX40 agonist ivuxolimab in advanced cancers. Study at large: Ivuxolimab, an agonistic anti-OX40 (CD134) antibody, was given to patients.

Method: immunoSEQ multiplex PCR; TCRdb's copy keeps in-frame clones and lacks some. The profile shows 30,000 to 50,000 clones, roughly 89% of them singletons. The V and J ends lost 0 bases and 0 bases respectively, with 12 bases between them. This CDR3 has 16 amino acids. Germline CDR1 SGHRS, CDR2 YFSETQ. The source is an adult with an advanced solid tumor such as melanoma, head and neck, liver or kidney cancer. The rearrangement links TRBV5-1 to TRBJ1-1, with a tentative D call TRBD1 (5 bases). The specimen was CD4+ or CD8+ T cells sorted from blood, collected in a trial of the OX40 agonist ivuxolimab. CDR3 sequence: CASSLGQGIMNTEAFF. CDR3 nucleotide sequence: TGCGCCAGCAGCTTGGGTCAGGGTATAATGAACACTGAAGCTTTCTTT.